These T cell receptor beta chains were read from a single sample in a study of shared clonotypes between healthy human individuals. Method: immunoSEQ multiplex PCR; TCRdb's copy keeps in-frame clones and lacks some. The sample records hundreds of thousands of clones, almost 97% being singletons. Sequenced material: naive CD4+ T cells sorted from blood. The receptors were sampled from a woman aged 30 to 39 in good health. CDR3s include the opening cysteine and the closing phenylalanine or tryptophan. A D gene is named only where the DNA matches it firmly. Rows may omit the clone size; those that give it use once, few, many or a size class.

j_call: TRBJ1-1
v_call: TRBV6-1
clone_size: -
d_call: -
cdr3_nt: TGTGCCAGCAGGGAACCGGGACACGAGACTGAAGCTTTCTTT
cdr3_aa: CASREPGHETEAFF

j_call: TRBJ1-5
v_call: TRBV30
clone_size: -
d_call: -
cdr3_nt: TGTGCCTGGAGTGTAAGGAGTGGTCAGCCCCAGCATTTT
cdr3_aa: CAWSVRSGQPQHF

j_call: TRBJ2-7
v_call: TRBV19
clone_size: once
d_call: -
cdr3_nt: TGTGCCAGTAGTATAGGCGGGGCCTACGAGCAGTACTTC
cdr3_aa: CASSIGGAYEQYF

j_call: TRBJ2-7
v_call: TRBV4-1
clone_size: -
d_call: TRBD2
cdr3_nt: TGCGCCAGCAGCCAAGAGGGGGAGACTAGCGGGAGGGCCTCATACGAGCAGTACTTC
cdr3_aa: CASSQEGETSGRASYEQYF

j_call: TRBJ2-7
v_call: TRBV11-2
clone_size: -
d_call: -
cdr3_nt: TGTGCCAGCAGCTCCCCCGTAGGCTCCTACGAGCAGTACTTC
cdr3_aa: CASSSPVGSYEQYF

j_call: TRBJ2-1
v_call: TRBV28
clone_size: -
d_call: -
cdr3_nt: TGTGCCAGCAGTTCCTCCTTGCGGGCGCCCTACAATGAGCAGTTCTTC
cdr3_aa: CASSSSLRAPYNEQFF

j_call: TRBJ1-4
v_call: TRBV19
clone_size: -
d_call: TRBD1
cdr3_nt: TGTGCCAGTAGTAAAATAGGGACAGGAGTTGCAACTAATGAAAAACTGTTTTTT
cdr3_aa: CASSKIGTGVATNEKLFF

j_call: TRBJ1-1
v_call: TRBV28
clone_size: -
d_call: -
cdr3_nt: TGTGCCAGCAGGGGGCCTTACACTGAAGCTTTCTTT
cdr3_aa: CASRGPYTEAFF

j_call: TRBJ2-3
v_call: TRBV5-1
clone_size: -
d_call: TRBD2
cdr3_nt: TGCGCCAGCAGCCGGGGGTCGGCGGGAGGGACAGATACGCAGTATTTT
cdr3_aa: CASSRGSAGGTDTQYF

j_call: TRBJ2-2
v_call: TRBV7-6
clone_size: -
d_call: -
cdr3_nt: TGTGCCAGCAGCTTTGGACAGAACACCGGAGAGCTGTTTTTT
cdr3_aa: CASSFGQNTGELFF

j_call: TRBJ2-5
v_call: TRBV7-8
clone_size: -
d_call: -
cdr3_nt: TGTGCCAGCAGCTTAGCAGTCATGGGGACCCAGTACTTC
cdr3_aa: CASSLAVMGTQYF

j_call: TRBJ1-3
v_call: TRBV5-4
clone_size: -
d_call: TRBD1
cdr3_nt: TGTGCCAGCAGCCTGACAGGGTCCGGAAACACCATATATTTT
cdr3_aa: CASSLTGSGNTIYF

j_call: TRBJ2-3
v_call: TRBV27
clone_size: -
d_call: TRBD2
cdr3_nt: TGTGCCAGCAGTTCCCTCATTTGGGAGGGACCGGGTACGCAGTATTTT
cdr3_aa: CASSSLIWEGPGTQYF

j_call: TRBJ2-7
v_call: TRBV18
clone_size: -
d_call: TRBD1
cdr3_nt: TGTGCCAGCTCACCCGCGGACAGGGACGAGCAGTACTTC
cdr3_aa: CASSPADRDEQYF

j_call: TRBJ1-2
v_call: TRBV5-1
clone_size: -
d_call: -
cdr3_nt: TGCGCCAGCAGCTTGCTTGAGGGGAACTATGGCTACACCTTC
cdr3_aa: CASSLLEGNYGYTF

j_call: TRBJ2-2
v_call: TRBV27
clone_size: -
d_call: -
cdr3_nt: TGTGCCAGCAGTTCCCAGGGGCCCGGGGAGCTGTTTTTT
cdr3_aa: CASSSQGPGELFF

j_call: TRBJ1-4
v_call: TRBV2
clone_size: once
d_call: -
cdr3_nt: TGTGCCAGCAGGTCTAGGACAGCCCGAAGGGAAAAACTGTTTTTT
cdr3_aa: CASRSRTARREKLFF

j_call: TRBJ2-1
v_call: TRBV6-6
clone_size: -
d_call: -
cdr3_nt: TGTGCCAGCAGTCAACCGGGACTGGGCAATGAGCAGTTCTTC
cdr3_aa: CASSQPGLGNEQFF

j_call: TRBJ2-2
v_call: TRBV19
clone_size: -
d_call: TRBD2
cdr3_nt: TGTGCCAGTAGTATGGGGGGACTAGCGGGACACACCGGGGAGCTGTTTTTT
cdr3_aa: CASSMGGLAGHTGELFF

j_call: TRBJ2-5
v_call: TRBV5-1
clone_size: once
d_call: TRBD1
cdr3_nt: TGCGCCAGCAGCTTACAGGGGGCGCAGGGGACCCAGTACTTC
cdr3_aa: CASSLQGAQGTQYF

j_call: TRBJ2-3
v_call: TRBV21-1
clone_size: -
d_call: -
cdr3_nt: TGTGCCAGCAGGGCGGGCGTAGCAGTCATGCAAGATACGCAGTATTTT
cdr3_aa: CASRAGVAVMQDTQYF

j_call: TRBJ1-1
v_call: TRBV18
clone_size: once
d_call: -
cdr3_nt: TGTGCCAGCTCACCACGGCAGGGGAATGAAGCTTTCTTT
cdr3_aa: CASSPRQGNEAFF

j_call: TRBJ2-7
v_call: TRBV7-9
clone_size: once
d_call: TRBD2
cdr3_nt: TGTGCCAGCAGCTTAGCTGGGACTAGGTTCTACGAGCAGTACTTC
cdr3_aa: CASSLAGTRFYEQYF

j_call: TRBJ2-7
v_call: TRBV6-7
clone_size: -
d_call: -
cdr3_nt: TGTGCCAGCCCACGAGTCCCGGAGTTCCCCTACGAGCAGTACTTC
cdr3_aa: CASPRVPEFPYEQYF